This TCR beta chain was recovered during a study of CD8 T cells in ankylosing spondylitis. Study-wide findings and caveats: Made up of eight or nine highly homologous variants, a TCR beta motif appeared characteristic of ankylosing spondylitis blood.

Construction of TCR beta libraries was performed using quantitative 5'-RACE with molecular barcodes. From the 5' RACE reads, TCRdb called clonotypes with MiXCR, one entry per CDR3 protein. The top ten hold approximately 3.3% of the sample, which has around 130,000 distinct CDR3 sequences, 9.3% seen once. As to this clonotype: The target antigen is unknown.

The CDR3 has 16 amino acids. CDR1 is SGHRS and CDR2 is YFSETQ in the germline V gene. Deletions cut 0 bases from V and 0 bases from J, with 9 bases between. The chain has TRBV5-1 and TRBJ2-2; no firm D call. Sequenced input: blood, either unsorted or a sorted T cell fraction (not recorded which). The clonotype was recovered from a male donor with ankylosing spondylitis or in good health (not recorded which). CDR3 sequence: CASSLGLGANTGELFF. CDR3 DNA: TGCGCCAGCAGCTTGGGTCTTGGCGCGAACACCGGGGAGCTGTTTTTT.